This entry describes one T cell receptor beta chain. The antigen is undetermined. This sample is part of a study of cytomegalovirus exposure and HLA in healthy donors. Study-level findings and limits: A later analysis found common viral pathogens apparently linked to several of the most significant clusters. Most of the TCR beta V segments (in an earlier analysis) were productive either about 87% or about 30% of the time. Some public TCRs appeared in many individuals, while most sequences were rare.

Germline loops: CDR1 SNHLY, CDR2 FYNNEI. This CDR3 has 17 amino acids. J gave up 0 bases and V 6 bases, and 11 bases lay outside the gene matches. PCR involved 60 Vbeta and 13 Jbeta primers. Assay used: immunoSEQ multiplex PCR; TCRdb lists only in-frame clones, some missing. The profile covers 95,000 to 150,000 clones, with around three quarters appearing a single time and 1.2% taken by the ten largest. This TCR was sampled from a female donor in good health and CMV-seronegative. Material: PBMCs. This chain uses TRBV2 with TRBJ2-4, with 7 bases that match TRBD2. The CDR3 sequence is CASSLLRRGLAKNIQYF. In nucleotides, the CDR3 is TGTGCCAGCAGCCTCCTTCGGCGGGGGTTAGCCAAAAACATTCAGTACTTC.